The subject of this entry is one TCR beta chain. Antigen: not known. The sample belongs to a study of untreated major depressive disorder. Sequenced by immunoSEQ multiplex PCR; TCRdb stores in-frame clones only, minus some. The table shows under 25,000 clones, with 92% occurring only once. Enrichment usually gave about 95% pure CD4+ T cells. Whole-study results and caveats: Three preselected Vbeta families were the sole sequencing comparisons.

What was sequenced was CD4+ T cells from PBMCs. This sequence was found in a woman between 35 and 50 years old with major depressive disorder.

CDR3 coding DNA: TGCGCCAGCAGCACCTTAACAGGGAATGAGCAGTACTTC. Translated, it gives CASSTLTGNEQYF. This rearrangement joins TRBV5-1 to TRBJ2-7; D is perhaps TRBD1 (6 bases). CDR1 and CDR2 (germline): SGHRS, YFSETQ. The V gene lost 4 bases and the J gene lost 7 bases, with 15 bases spanning the gap. The CDR3 runs to 13 residues.